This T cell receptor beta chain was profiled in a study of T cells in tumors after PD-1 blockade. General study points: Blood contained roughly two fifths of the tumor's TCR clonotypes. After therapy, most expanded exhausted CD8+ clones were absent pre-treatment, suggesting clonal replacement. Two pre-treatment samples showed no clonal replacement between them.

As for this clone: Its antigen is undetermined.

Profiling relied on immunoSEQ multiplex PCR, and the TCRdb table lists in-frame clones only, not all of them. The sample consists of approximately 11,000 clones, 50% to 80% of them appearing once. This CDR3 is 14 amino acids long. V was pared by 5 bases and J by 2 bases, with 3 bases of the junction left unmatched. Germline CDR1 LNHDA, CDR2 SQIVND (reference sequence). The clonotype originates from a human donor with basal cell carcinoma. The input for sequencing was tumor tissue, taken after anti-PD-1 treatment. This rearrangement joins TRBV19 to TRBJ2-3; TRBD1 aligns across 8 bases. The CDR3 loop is CASSRTGPTDTQYF. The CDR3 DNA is TGTGCCAGTAGTCGGACAGGGCCCACAGATACGCAGTATTTT.